The T cell receptor beta chain described here comes from a study of blood T cell repertoires in COVID-19. Whole-study context: Acute and convalescent COVID-19 specimens originated in the United States, Italy and Spain. Sources were T cells, B-cell-depleted T cells, or PBMCs; the material itself was cDNA or gDNA.

In the source study's methods: Amplification with reference gene primers provided the estimates of nucleated cell counts. Only in-frame clones appear in the TCRdb table, and some are missing; sequencing was by immunoSEQ multiplex PCR. That table supplies the V and J calls and clone size; D and trimming were determined from the DNA. This sample has over 100,000 clones, with approximately 87% found just once. V dropped 7 bases and J dropped 10 bases, with 20 bases sitting between them. The V gene's germline CDR1 is MNHEY and CDR2 SMNVEV (reference sequence). The CDR3 has 15 amino acids. V is TRBV27 and J is TRBJ1-6, with D uncertain. The TCR was taken from a middle-aged man with active COVID-19. The sequenced material came from peripheral blood. CDR3 loop: CASTNQEGWRSPLHF. The DNA of the CDR3 is TGTGCCAGCACCAACCAAGAGGGCTGGAGGTCACCCCTCCACTTT.